The rows below give T cell receptor beta chains drawn from one sample of a study of T-cell reconstitution after alpha-beta-depleted transplantation in children. TCRdb analysed the PCR reads with MiXCR anew, one entry per CDR3 protein. Here the sample spans 400,000 to 500,000 distinct CDR3 sequences, 11% being singletons. This material consisted of PBMCs from the stem cell graft donor, taken from the stem cell graft. The receptors shown here come from a human donor who donated a stem cell graft to a child with acute myeloid leukemia. Both conserved end residues are part of each CDR3. A D gene is named only where the DNA matches it firmly. The size field is filled for only some rows; it gives once, few, many or a size class.

V gene	clone size	J gene	D gene	CDR3 DNA	CDR3 protein
TRBV29-1	many	TRBJ2-7	-	TGCAGCGTTGAGTCGGAGTCCTACGAGCAGTACTTC	CSVESESYEQYF
TRBV5-1	few	TRBJ1-2	-	TGCGCCAGCAGCTTGGTTTCCGGGGGCAGGGACTATGGCTACACCTTT	CASSLVSGGRDYGYTF
TRBV20-1	-	TRBJ2-5	TRBD2	TGCAGTGCTGTGCCTAGCGGGGGAGAGACCCAGTACTTC	CSAVPSGGETQYF
TRBV15	many	TRBJ1-2	-	TGTGCCACCAGCAGAGTCCAGGACATACGGTATGGCTACACCTTC	CATSRVQDIRYGYTF
TRBV7-2	many	TRBJ1-2	-	TGTGCCAGCAGCTTAGGTCCGACGGCCCAGAGGGGCTACACCTTC	CASSLGPTAQRGYTF
TRBV5-1	many	TRBJ1-1	-	TGCGCCAGCAGCTTACCGGGGGCGTCTGAAGCTTTCTTT	CASSLPGASEAFF
TRBV20-1	many	TRBJ1-3	-	TGCAGTGCTAGAGATAGACTGACTGGAAACACCATATATTTT	CSARDRLTGNTIYF
TRBV9	-	TRBJ1-2	-	TGTGCCAGCAGCGCCTCGACAGAGGTTTTGGCTGGCTACACCTTC	CASSASTEVLAGYTF
TRBV3-1	many	TRBJ2-2	-	TGTGCCAGCAGCCAAAGGGTTGGGACCGGGGAGCTGTTTTTT	CASSQRVGTGELFF
TRBV5-1	few	TRBJ2-1	-	TGCGCCAGCAGATCTGGGATTTCGGGTCTGGAGCAGTTCTTC	CASRSGISGLEQFF
TRBV5-8	-	TRBJ2-2	TRBD1	TGTGCCAGCAGCACCGGACAGGGCTATGCCGGGGAGCTGTTTTTT	CASSTGQGYAGELFF
TRBV18	-	TRBJ1-4	TRBD1	TGTGCCAGCTCACCGGCCGGGACAGGCTCTGCAACTAATGAAAAACTGTTTTTT	CASSPAGTGSATNEKLFF
TRBV3-1	-	TRBJ2-3	-	TGTGCCAGCAGCCAAGATCTGGTTGGGGGCGCGGATACGCAGTATTTT	CASSQDLVGGADTQYF
TRBV29-1	many	TRBJ2-3	-	TGCAGCGTTGAGTCGACAGATACGCAGTATTTT	CSVESTDTQYF
TRBV7-2	few	TRBJ2-1	TRBD2	TGTGCCAGCAGCCGGGGTGGCGGGGGCTACAATGAGCAGTTCTTC	CASSRGGGGYNEQFF
TRBV7-6	many	TRBJ1-1	-	TGTGCCAGCAGCTTATCCGGGACACAAGCTTTCTTT	CASSLSGTQAFF
TRBV20-1	many	TRBJ2-5	-	TGCAGTGCCGCCCGCACGAGAGAGACCCAGTACTTC	CSAARTRETQYF
TRBV7-9	-	TRBJ2-5	-	TGTGCCAGCAGCCGAGAGGGGATCCAAGAGACCCAGTACTTC	CASSREGIQETQYF
TRBV6-2/TRBV6-3	-	TRBJ2-1	-	TGTGCCAGCAGTTCCAACCCTGTAATGACGGTGGCCAGTCATCAGTTCTTC	CASSSNPVMTVASHQFF
TRBV5-1	few	TRBJ2-3	-	TGCGCCAGCGGGGGGGGAAACCCGACAGGGATCACAGATACGCAGTATTTT	CASGGGNPTGITDTQYF
TRBV27	few	TRBJ1-5	-	TGTGCCAGCAGTCCCAACCGGGCCCCGAATCAGCCCCAGCATTTT	CASSPNRAPNQPQHF
TRBV11-3	few	TRBJ2-2	-	TGTGCCAGCAAGAACGCGGACGAGGTGTGGTCCGGGGAGCTGTTTTTT	CASKNADEVWSGELFF
TRBV20-1	-	TRBJ1-4	TRBD1	TGCTGTGCTAGAGATTTTCGGGTCGAGGGACAGAATGAAAAACTGTTTTTT	CCARDFRVEGQNEKLFF
TRBV11-3	-	TRBJ2-1	-	TGTGCCAGCAGCTTAGGATGGTCGGCCTACGGGAGTGGGCAGTTCTTC	CASSLGWSAYGSGQFF
TRBV4-3	-	TRBJ2-3	TRBD2	TGCGCCAGCAGCCAAGATCGGGGACTAGCGGGCGCAGATACGCAGTATTTT	CASSQDRGLAGADTQYF
TRBV19	-	TRBJ1-1	-	TGTGCCAGTAGTATAGTAGGTGACACTGAAGCTTTCTTT	CASSIVGDTEAFF
TRBV29-1	-	TRBJ2-5	-	TGCAGCGTTGTGGGGGAGACCCAGTACTTC	CSVVGETQYF
TRBV12-3/TRBV12-4	-	TRBJ2-5	TRBD1	TGTGCCAGCAGTCAAAACAGGGGCCGACAAGAGACCCAGTACTTC	CASSQNRGRQETQYF
TRBV12-3/TRBV12-4	many	TRBJ2-5	-	TGTGCCAGCAGTCCCCTCCCTGGGAAAGGCCAGTACTTC	CASSPLPGKGQYF
TRBV28	few	TRBJ2-5	-	TGTGCCAGCAGTCACGCTAGACCCGGACAAGAGACCCAGTACTTC	CASSHARPGQETQYF
TRBV5-1	few	TRBJ2-2	-	TGCGCCAGCAGCCCCCGGGTTGAGGGCGGGGAGCTGTTTTTT	CASSPRVEGGELFF
TRBV29-1	few	TRBJ1-1	TRBD1	TGCAGCGTTGTGCAGGGGGGTGGTGTCACTGAAGCTTTCTTT	CSVVQGGGVTEAFF
TRBV20-1	few	TRBJ2-1	TRBD2	TGCAGTGCTTCAGCGGGAGGGGAAACTGAGCAGTTCTTC	CSASAGGETEQFF
TRBV12-3/TRBV12-4	-	TRBJ2-3	TRBD2	TGTGCCAGCAGTTTCGGGGGGAAGCCAGATACGCAGTATTTT	CASSFGGKPDTQYF